One sample yielded the 3 T cell receptor beta chains listed below, sequenced in a study of identifying expanded T cells in peripheral blood. Assay: immunoSEQ multiplex PCR; the TCRdb copy retains only in-frame clones and omits some. The profile covers some 70,000 clones, with about nine tenths appearing a single time and roughly 3.5% taken by the ten largest. The sample was blood. These TCRs come from a person aged 18-69 years in good health.

V is TRBV19 and J is TRBJ1-3; D not resolved. The germline gives CDR1 LNHDA, CDR2 SQIVND (reference sequence). This CDR3 is built from 15 residues. The ends were cut back, 6 bases at V and 1 base at J, with 13 bases in the middle. The CDR3: CASRIGEKSGNTIYF. CDR3 bases: TGTGCCAGTAGGATCGGGGAGAAATCTGGAAACACCATATATTTT. The variable domain in full, completed from reference TRBV19 and TRBJ1-3, reads DGGITQSPKYLFRKEGQNVTLSCEQNLNHDAMYWYRQDPGQGLRLIYYSQIVNDFQKGDIAEGYSVSREKKESFPLTVTSAQKNPTAFYLCASRIGEKSGNTIYFGEGSWLTVV.

The chain combines TRBV13 with TRBJ1-5; D unresolved. The CDR3 length is 16 residues. Germline V gives CDR1 PRHDT, CDR2 FYEKMQ (reference sequence). The V end lost 5 bases, the J end lost 4 bases, and 18 bases lay between the germline ends. The CDR3 DNA reads TGTGCCAGCAGCAGTAGAGCCCGGACGGGGAATCAGCCCCAGCATTTT. This codes for CASSSRARTGNQPQHF.

The genes are TRBV7-2 and TRBJ2-5; D is possibly TRBD1 or TRBD2 (5 bases each). Trimming removed 1 base from V and 7 bases from J, with 10 bases in between. The V gene's germline CDR1 is SGHTA and CDR2 FQGNSA. The CDR3 spans 13 residues. CDR3 bases: TGTGCCAGCAGCTTAGGAGGGGTGGGGACCCAGTACTTC. This sequence encodes CASSLGGVGTQYF.